This entry describes one TCR beta chain. Ages ranged from about 18 to 90 years, with residence in more than 20 US areas. These data originate in a study of blood T cell repertoires in COVID-19. Profiling relied on immunoSEQ multiplex PCR, and the TCRdb table lists in-frame clones only, not all of them. The sample has around 190,000 clones, roughly 84% seen once. V lost 4 bases and J lost 0, with 10 bases in between. The CDR3 consists of 15 residues. From germline, CDR1 is SGHDT and CDR2 YYEEEE. This chain links TRBV5-6 with TRBJ1-4; D is unresolved. This sequence was found in a woman aged 25 to 39 who had been exposed to COVID-19. Sequenced material: PBMCs or T cells enriched from blood (not recorded which). The CDR3 sequence is CASSHGIATNEKLFF. CDR3 nucleotide sequence: TGTGCCAGCAGCCACGGGATTGCAACTAATGAAAAACTGTTTTTT.